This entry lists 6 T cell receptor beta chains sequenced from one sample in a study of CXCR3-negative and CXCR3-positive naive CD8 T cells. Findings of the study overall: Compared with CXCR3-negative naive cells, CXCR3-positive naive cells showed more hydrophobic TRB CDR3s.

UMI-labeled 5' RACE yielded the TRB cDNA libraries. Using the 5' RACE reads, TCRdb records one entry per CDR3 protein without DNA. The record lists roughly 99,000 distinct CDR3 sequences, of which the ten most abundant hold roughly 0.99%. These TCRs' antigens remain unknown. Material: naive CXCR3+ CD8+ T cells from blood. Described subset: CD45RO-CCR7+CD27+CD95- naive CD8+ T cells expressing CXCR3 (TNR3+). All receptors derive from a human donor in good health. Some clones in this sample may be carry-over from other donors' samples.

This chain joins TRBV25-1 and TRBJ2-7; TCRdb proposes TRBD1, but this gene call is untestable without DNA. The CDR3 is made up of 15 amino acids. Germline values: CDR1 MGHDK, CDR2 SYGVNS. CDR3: CASSEWGGGTYEQYF.

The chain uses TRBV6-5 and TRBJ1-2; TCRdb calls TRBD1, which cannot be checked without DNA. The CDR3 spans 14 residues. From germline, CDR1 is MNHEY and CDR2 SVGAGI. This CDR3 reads CASSPGQGKYGYTF.

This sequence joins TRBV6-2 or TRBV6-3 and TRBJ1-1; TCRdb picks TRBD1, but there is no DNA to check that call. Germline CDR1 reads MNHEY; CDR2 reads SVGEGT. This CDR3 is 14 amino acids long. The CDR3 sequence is CASSYTVGATEAFF.

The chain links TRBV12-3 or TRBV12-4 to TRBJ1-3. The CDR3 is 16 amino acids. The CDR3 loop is CASSPSKSGRGNTIYF.

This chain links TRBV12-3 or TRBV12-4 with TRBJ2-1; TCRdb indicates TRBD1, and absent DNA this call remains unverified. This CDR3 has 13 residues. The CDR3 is CASSLVGTNEQFF.

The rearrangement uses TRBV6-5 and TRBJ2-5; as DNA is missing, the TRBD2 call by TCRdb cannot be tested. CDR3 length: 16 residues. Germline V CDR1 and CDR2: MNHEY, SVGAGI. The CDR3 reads CASSYSGLATGETQYF.